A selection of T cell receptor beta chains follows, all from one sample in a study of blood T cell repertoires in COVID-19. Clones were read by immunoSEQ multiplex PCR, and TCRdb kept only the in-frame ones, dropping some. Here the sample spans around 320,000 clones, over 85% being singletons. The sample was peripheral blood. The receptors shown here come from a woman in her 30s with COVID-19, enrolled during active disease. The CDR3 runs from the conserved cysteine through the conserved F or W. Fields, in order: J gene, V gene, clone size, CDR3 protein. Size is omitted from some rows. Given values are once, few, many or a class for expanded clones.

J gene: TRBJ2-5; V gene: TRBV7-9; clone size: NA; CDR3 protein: CASSPFSGGLQETQYF
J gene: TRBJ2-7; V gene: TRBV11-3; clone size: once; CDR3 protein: CASSFAGGHEQYF
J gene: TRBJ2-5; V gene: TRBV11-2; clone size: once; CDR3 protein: CASSGIQETQYF
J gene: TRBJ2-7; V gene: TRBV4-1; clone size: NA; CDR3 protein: CASSQGYSGGRAYEQYF
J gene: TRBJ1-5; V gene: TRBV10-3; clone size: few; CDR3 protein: CAISDYADQPQHF
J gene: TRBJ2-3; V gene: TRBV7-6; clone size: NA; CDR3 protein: CASSLGLWRPPLLSSTDTQYF
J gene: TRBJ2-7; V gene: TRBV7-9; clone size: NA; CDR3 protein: CASSGSGKAYEQYF
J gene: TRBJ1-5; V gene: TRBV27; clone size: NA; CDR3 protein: CASSLSRYSNQPQHF
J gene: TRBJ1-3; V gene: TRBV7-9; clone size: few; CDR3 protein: CASSPGATGNTIYF
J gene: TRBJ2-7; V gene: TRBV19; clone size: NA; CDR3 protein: CASSAPGHSLYEQYF
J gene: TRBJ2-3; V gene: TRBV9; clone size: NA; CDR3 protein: CASSPGTDTQYF
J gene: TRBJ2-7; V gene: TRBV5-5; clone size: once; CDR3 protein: CASSSRDYLYEQYF
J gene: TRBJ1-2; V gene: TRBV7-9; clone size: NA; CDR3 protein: CASTPPGRGYTF
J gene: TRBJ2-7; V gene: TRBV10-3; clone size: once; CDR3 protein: CAISDAGGSYEQYF
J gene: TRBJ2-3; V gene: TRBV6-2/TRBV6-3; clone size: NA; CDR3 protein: CASSYTTYGVTDTQYF
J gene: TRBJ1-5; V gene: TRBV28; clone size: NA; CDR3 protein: CASSLQDQPQHF
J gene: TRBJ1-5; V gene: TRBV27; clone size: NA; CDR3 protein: CASSPRTPTVGSNQPQHF
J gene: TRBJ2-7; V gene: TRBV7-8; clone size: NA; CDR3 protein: CASSPGGGEFYEQYF
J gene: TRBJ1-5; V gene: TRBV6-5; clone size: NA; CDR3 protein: CASSYLNQPQHF
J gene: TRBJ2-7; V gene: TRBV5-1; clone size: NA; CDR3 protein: CASSHVAGAHDEQYF
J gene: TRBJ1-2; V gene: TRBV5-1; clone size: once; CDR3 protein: CASSWDTAKGYTF
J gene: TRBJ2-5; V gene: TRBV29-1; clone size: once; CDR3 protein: CSVGQGEETQYF
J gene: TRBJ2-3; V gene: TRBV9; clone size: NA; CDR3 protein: CASSVAGGSDTQYF
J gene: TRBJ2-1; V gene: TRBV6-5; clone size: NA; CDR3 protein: CASSGRDRGNEQFF
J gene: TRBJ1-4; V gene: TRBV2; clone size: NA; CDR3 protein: CASSRRLNEKLFF
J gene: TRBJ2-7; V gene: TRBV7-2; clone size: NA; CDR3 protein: CASTSWGDLPYEQYF
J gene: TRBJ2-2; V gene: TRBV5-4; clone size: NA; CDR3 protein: CASSLRGRTGELFF
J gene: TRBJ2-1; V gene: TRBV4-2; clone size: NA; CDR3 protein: CASSLTSGPQGEQFF
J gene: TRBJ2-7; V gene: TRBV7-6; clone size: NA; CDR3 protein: CASSLAGSLYEQYF
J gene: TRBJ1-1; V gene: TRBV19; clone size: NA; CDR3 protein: CVGGEGQGMNTEAFF
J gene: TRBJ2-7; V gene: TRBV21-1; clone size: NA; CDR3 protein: CASTRSPVEQYF
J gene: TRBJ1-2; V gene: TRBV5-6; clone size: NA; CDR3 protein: CASIMTGVDYGYTF
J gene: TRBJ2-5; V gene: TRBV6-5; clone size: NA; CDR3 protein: CASRQVIGETQYF
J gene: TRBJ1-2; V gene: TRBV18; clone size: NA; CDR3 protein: CASSPYETGGYGYTF
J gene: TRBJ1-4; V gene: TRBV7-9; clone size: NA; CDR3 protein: CASSLLPGQVNEKLFF
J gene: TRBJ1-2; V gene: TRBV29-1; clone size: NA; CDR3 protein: CSVVVPSGPESYTF
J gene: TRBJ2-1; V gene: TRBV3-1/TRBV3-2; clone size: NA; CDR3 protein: CASSHQGAGGNEQFF
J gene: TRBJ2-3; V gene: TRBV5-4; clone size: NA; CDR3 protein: CASRPPHRGTDTQYF
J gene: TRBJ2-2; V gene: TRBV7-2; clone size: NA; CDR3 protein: CASSLQGLNTGELFF
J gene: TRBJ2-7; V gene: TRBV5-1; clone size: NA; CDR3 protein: CASSLFPAGDSYEQYF
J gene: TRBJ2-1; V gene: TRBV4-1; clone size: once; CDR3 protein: CASSHVRTGENEQFF
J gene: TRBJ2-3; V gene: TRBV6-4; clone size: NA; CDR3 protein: CASSRSGDSADTQYF
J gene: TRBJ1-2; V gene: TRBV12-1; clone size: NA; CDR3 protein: CASRKPGQPYTNYGYTF
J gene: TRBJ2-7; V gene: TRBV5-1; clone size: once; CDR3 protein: CASSSYPSYEQYF
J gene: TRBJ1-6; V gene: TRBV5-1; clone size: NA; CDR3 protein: CASSLSGGLSSYNSPLHF
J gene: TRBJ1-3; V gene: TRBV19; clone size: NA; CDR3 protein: CASKGTVSGNTIYF
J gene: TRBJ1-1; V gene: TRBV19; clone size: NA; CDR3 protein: CASTNPGGQVNRRAEAFF
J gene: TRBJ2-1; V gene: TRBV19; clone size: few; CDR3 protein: CASSPPDRVVLDEQFF
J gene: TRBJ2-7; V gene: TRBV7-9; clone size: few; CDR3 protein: CASSFGLAGQYF
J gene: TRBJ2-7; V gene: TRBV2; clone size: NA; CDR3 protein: CASSDPVASGGTNSYEQYF
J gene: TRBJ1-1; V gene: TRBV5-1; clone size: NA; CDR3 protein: CASSLAGEGNTEAFF
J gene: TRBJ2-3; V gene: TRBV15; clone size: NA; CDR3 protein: CATSRDRTWGGGLDTQYF
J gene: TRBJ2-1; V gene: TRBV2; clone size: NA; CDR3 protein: CASSQAGGVGFF
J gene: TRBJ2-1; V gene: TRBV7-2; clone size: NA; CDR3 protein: CASSLRQGGAGNEQFF
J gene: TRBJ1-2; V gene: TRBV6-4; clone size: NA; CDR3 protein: CASSDEDRGRYGYTF